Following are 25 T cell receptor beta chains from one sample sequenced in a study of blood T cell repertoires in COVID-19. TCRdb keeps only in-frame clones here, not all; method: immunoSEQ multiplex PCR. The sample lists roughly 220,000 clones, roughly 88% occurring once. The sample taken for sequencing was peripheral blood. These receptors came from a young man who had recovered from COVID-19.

The CDR3 spells CASGGNPAYGYTF. The CDR3 DNA is TGTGCCAGCGGCGGCAATCCTGCCTATGGCTACACCTTC. The chain uses TRBV6-5 and TRBJ1-2; no reliable D call. V was clipped by 8 bases and J by 4 bases, with 14 bases between them. The germline CDR1 and CDR2 sequences are MNHEY and SVGAGI. This CDR3 contains 13 residues.

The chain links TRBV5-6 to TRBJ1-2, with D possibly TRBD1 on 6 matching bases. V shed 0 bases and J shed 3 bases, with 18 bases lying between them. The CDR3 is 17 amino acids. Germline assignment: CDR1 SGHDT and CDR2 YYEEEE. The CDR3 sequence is CASSLEGQGMMDYGYTF. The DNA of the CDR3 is TGTGCCAGCAGCTTGGAAGGTCAGGGGATGATGGACTATGGCTACACCTTC.

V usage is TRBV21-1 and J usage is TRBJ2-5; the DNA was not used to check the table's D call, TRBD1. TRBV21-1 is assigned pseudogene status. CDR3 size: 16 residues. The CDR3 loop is CASSKDSAGGDETQYF. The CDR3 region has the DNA TGTGCCAGCAGCAAAGATTCGGCAGGGGGAGACGAGACCCAGTACTTC.

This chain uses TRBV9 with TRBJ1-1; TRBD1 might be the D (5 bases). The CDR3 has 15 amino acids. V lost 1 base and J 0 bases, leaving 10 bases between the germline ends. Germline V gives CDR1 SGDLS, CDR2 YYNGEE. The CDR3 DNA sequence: TGTGCCAGCAGCGTAACAGAGGACATGAACACTGAAGCTTTCTTT. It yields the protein CASSVTEDMNTEAFF.

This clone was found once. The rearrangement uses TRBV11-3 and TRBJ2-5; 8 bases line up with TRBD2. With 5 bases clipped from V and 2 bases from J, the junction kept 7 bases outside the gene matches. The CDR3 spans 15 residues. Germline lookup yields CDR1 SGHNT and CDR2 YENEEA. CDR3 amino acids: CASSRGGSSQETQYF. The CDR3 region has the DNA TGTGCCAGCAGCCGCGGGGGGAGTTCTCAAGAGACCCAGTACTTC.

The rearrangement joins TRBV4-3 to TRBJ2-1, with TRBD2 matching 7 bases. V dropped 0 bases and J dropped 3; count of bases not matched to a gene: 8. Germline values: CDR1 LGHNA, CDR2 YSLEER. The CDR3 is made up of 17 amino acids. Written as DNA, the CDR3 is TGCGCCAGCAGCCAAGATCCTGATGGACTAGGCTACAATGAGCAGTTCTTC. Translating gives CASSQDPDGLGYNEQFF.

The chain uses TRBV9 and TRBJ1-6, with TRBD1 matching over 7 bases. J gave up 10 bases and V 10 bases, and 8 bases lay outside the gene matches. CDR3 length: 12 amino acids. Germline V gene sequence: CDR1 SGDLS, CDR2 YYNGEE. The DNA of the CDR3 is TGTGCCGACAGGGCTCAACGGTCACCCCTCCACTTT. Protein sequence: CADRAQRSPLHF. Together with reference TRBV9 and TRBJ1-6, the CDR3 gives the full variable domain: DSGVTQTPKHLITATGQRVTLRCSPRSGDLSVYWYQQSLDQGLQFLIQYYNGEERAKGNILERFSAQQFPDLHSELNLSSLELGDSALYFCADRAQRSPLHFGNGTRLTVT.

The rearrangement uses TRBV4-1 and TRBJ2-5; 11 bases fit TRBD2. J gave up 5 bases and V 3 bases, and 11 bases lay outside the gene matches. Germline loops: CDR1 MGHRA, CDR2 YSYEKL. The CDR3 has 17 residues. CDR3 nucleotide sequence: TGCGCCAGCAGCCATCTCATAGCGGGGGGGCCCGGGGAGACCCAGTACTTC. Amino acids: CASSHLIAGGPGETQYF.

CDR3 nucleotide sequence: TGTGCCAGCAGTTTTAATATACAGGGAGATACGCAGTATTTT. As protein: CASSFNIQGDTQYF. The chain links TRBV2 to TRBJ2-3, with a weak D call TRBD1 (6 bases). V lost 5 bases to trimming and J lost 5 bases, with 14 bases between them. Germline lookup yields CDR1 SNHLY and CDR2 FYNNEI. This CDR3 contains 14 residues.

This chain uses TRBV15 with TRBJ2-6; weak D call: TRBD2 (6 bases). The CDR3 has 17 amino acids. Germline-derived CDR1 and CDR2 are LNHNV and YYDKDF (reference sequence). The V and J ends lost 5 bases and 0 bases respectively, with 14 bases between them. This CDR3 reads CATSLGTSRSGANVLTF. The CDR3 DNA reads TGTGCCACCAGCCTCGGGACTTCCCGCTCTGGGGCCAACGTCCTGACTTTC. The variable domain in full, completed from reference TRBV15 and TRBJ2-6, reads DAMVIQNPRYQVTQFGKPVTLSCSQTLNHNVMYWYQQKSSQAPKLLFHYYDKDFNNEADTPDNFQSRRPNTSFCFLDIRSPGLGDTAMYLCATSLGTSRSGANVLTFGAGSRLTVL.

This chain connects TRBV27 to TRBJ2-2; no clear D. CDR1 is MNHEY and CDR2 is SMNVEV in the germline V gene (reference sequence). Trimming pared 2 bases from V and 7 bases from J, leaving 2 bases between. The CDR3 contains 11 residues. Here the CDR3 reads CASSLLGELFF. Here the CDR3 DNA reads TGTGCCAGCAGTTTACTCGGGGAGCTGTTTTTT.

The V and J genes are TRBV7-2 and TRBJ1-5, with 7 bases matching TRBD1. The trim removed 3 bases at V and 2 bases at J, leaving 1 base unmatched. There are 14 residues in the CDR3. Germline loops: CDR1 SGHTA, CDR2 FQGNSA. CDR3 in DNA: TGTGCCAGCAGCTTTCAGGGGGGCAATCAGCCCCAGCATTTT. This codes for CASSFQGGNQPQHF.

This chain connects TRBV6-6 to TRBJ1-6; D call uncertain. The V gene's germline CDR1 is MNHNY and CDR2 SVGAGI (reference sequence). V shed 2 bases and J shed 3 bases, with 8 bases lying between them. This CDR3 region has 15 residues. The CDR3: CASSYEGNYNSPLHF. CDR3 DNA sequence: TGTGCCAGCAGTTACGAGGGTAACTATAATTCACCCCTCCACTTT.

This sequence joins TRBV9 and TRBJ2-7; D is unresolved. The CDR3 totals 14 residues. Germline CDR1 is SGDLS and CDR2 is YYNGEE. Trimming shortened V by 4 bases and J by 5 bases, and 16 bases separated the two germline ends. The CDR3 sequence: CASSPLNIVDEQYF. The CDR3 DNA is TGTGCCAGCAGCCCTCTCAACATTGTCGACGAGCAGTACTTC. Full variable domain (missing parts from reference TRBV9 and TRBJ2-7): DSGVTQTPKHLITATGQRVTLRCSPRSGDLSVYWYQQSLDQGLQFLIQYYNGEERAKGNILERFSAQQFPDLHSELNLSSLELGDSALYFCASSPLNIVDEQYFGPGTRLTVT.

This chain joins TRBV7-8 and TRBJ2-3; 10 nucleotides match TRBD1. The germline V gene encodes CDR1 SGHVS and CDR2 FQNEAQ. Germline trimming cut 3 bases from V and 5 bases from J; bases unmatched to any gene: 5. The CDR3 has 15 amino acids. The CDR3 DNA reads TGTGCCAGCAGCTTGATGCGGACAGGGGGAGATACGCAGTATTTT. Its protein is CASSLMRTGGDTQYF.

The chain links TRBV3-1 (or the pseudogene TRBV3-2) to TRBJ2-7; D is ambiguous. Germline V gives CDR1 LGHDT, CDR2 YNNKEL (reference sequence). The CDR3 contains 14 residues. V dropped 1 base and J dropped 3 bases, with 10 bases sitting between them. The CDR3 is CASSQGLVLYEQYF. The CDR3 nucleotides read TGTGCCAGCAGCCAAGGACTCGTTCTCTACGAGCAGTACTTC.

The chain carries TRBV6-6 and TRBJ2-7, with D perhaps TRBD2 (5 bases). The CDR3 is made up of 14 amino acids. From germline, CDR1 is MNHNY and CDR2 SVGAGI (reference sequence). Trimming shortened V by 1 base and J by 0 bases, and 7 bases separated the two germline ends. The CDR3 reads CASSYYGSSYEQYF. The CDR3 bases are TGTGCCAGCAGTTACTATGGGAGCTCCTACGAGCAGTACTTC.

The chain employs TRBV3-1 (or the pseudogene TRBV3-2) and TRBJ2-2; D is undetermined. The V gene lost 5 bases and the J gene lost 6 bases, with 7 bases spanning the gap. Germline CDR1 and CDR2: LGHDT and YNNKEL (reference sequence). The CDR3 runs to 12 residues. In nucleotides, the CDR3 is TGTGCCAGCAGCGTGGCGGCCGGGGAGCTGTTTTTT. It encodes CASSVAAGELFF.

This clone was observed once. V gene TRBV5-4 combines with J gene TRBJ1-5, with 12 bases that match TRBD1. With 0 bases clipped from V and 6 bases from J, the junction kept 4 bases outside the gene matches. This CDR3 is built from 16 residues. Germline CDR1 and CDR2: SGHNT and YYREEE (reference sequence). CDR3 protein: CASSLGDRGRGQPQHF. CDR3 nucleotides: TGTGCCAGCAGCTTGGGGGACAGGGGGCGTGGTCAGCCCCAGCATTTT.

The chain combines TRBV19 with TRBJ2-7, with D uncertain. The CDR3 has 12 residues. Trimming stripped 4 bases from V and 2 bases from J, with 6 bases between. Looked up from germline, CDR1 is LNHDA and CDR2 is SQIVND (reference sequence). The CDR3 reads CASSTTAYEQYF. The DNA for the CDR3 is TGTGCCAGTAGTACAACAGCCTACGAGCAGTACTTC.

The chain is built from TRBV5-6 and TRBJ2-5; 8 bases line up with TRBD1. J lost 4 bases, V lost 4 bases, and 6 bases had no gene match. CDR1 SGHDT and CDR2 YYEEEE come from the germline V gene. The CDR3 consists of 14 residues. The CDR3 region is CASSRQGALETQYF. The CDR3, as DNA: TGTGCCAGCAGCCGCCAGGGGGCCCTAGAGACCCAGTACTTC.

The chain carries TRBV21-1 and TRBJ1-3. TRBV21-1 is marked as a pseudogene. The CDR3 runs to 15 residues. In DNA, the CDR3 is TGTGCCAGCATCTCGGGACTCAGCTCTGGAAACACCATATATTTT. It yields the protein CASISGLSSGNTIYF.

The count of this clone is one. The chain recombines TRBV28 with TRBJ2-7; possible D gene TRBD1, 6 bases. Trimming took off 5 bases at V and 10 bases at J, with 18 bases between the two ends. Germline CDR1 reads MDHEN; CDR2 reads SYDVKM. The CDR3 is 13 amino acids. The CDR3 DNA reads TGTGCCAGCAGTCACAGGGACACCGTGTACCAGTACTTC. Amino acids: CASSHRDTVYQYF.

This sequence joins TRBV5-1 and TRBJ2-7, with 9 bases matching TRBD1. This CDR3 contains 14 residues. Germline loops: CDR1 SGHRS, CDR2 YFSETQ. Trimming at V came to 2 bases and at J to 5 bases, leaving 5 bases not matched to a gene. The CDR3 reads CASSLGQGIDEQYF. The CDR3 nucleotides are TGCGCCAGCAGCTTAGGACAGGGGATCGACGAGCAGTACTTC.

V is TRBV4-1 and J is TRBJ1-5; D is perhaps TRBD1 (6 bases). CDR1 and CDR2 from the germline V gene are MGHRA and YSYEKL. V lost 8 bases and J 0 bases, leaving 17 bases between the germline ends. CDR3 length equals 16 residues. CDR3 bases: TGCGCCAGCTCGCGGGGGGCGCGGTTTAGCAATCAGCCCCAGCATTTT. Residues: CASSRGARFSNQPQHF.